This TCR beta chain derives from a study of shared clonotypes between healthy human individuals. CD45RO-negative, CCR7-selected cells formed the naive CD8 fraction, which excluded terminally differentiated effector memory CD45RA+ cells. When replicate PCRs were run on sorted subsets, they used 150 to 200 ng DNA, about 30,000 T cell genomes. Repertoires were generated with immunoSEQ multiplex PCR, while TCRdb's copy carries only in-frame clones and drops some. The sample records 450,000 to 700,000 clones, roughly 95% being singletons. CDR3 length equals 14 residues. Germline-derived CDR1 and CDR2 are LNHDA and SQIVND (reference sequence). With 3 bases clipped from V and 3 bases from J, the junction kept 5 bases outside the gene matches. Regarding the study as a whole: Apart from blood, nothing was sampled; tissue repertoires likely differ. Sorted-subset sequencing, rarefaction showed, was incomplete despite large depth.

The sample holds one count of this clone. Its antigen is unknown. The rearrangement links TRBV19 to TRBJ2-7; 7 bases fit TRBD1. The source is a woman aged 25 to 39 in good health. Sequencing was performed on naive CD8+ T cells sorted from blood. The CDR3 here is CASSMWTGDYEQYF. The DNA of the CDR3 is TGTGCCAGTAGTATGTGGACAGGAGACTACGAGCAGTACTTC. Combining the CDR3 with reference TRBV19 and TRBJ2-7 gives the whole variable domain DGGITQSPKYLFRKEGQNVTLSCEQNLNHDAMYWYRQDPGQGLRLIYYSQIVNDFQKGDIAEGYSVSREKKESFPLTVTSAQKNPTAFYLCASSMWTGDYEQYFGPGTRLTVT.